A selection of T cell receptor beta chains follows, all from one sample in a study of blood T cells in healthy people across ages. TCRdb re-called the 5' RACE reads through MiXCR, storing one row per CDR3 protein. The sample records over 550,000 distinct CDR3 sequences, about 30% being singletons. Input material: blood. The receptors originated from a woman of 80 years or more in good health. The CDR3 runs from the conserved cysteine through the conserved F or W. D genes are given only for firm matches. The size field is filled for only some rows; it gives once, few, many or a size class.

clone size,D gene,J gene,V gene,CDR3 protein,CDR3 DNA
-,-,TRBJ2-1,TRBV20-1,CSASRQRYYNEQFF,TGCAGTGCTAGTAGACAGCGGTACTACAATGAGCAGTTCTTC
-,TRBD1,TRBJ2-5,TRBV7-2,CASSSEGQGGVETQYF,TGTGCCAGCAGCTCTGAGGGACAGGGGGGGGTAGAGACCCAGTACTTC
-,-,TRBJ1-2,TRBV28,CASSFGGTIPYGYTF,TGTGCCAGCAGTTTCGGGGGCACGATCCCCTATGGCTACACCTTC
-,TRBD1,TRBJ1-2,TRBV11-2,CASSPRTGHNYGYTF,TGTGCCAGCAGCCCCCGGACAGGGCATAACTATGGCTACACCTTC
many,TRBD2,TRBJ2-1,TRBV20-1,CSAPEEAGGSNEQFF,TGCAGTGCCCCTGAGGAGGCGGGGGGGAGCAATGAGCAGTTCTTC
-,TRBD2,TRBJ2-5,TRBV12-3/TRBV12-4,CASSPFGLAGRWETQYF,TGTGCCAGCAGTCCCTTCGGACTAGCGGGCCGATGGGAGACCCAGTACTTC
-,-,TRBJ2-3,TRBV3-1,CASSQDFGGGSLDTQYF,TGTGCCAGCAGCCAAGATTTCGGAGGGGGGTCGCTAGATACGCAGTATTTT
many,TRBD2,TRBJ2-1,TRBV7-2,CASSFVAGGPSGDNEQFF,TGTGCCAGCAGCTTCGTAGCGGGGGGGCCCTCAGGCGACAATGAGCAGTTCTTC
-,TRBD1,TRBJ1-2,TRBV28,CATDRGQGYTF,TGTGCCACCGACAGGGGGCAAGGCTACACCTTC
-,TRBD1,TRBJ1-6,TRBV7-2,CASSSDRAGSPLHF,TGTGCCAGCAGCTCCGACAGGGCCGGATCACCCCTCCACTTT
many,-,TRBJ1-1,TRBV6-5,CASSYDFANTEAFF,TGTGCCAGCAGTTACGACTTTGCGAACACTGAAGCTTTCTTT
few,-,TRBJ1-1,TRBV18,CASSETGNTEAFF,TGTGCCAGCTCCGAGACAGGGAACACTGAAGCTTTCTTT
-,TRBD1,TRBJ1-5,TRBV20-1,CSAIRDRGDPRQPQHF,TGCAGTGCGATCCGGGACAGGGGGGACCCTCGGCAGCCCCAGCATTTT
once,-,TRBJ2-7,TRBV5-1,CASCTDNSYEQYF,TGCGCCAGCTGCACGGACAACTCCTACGAGCAGTACTTC
many,TRBD1,TRBJ1-2,TRBV27,CASSLDGPGGAWYGYTF,TGTGCCAGCAGTTTGGATGGTCCAGGGGGCGCTTGGTATGGCTACACCTTC
-,-,TRBJ2-1,TRBV15,CATSVRSHNEQFF,TGTGCCACCAGCGTTCGATCCCACAATGAGCAGTTCTTC
-,-,TRBJ1-1,TRBV2,CASRNKLRERGTEAFF,TGTGCCAGCAGAAATAAATTGAGGGAGAGAGGAACTGAAGCTTTCTTT
-,-,TRBJ2-3,TRBV12-3/TRBV12-4,CASSLESRLGGADTQYF,TGTGCCAGCAGTTTAGAATCAAGGTTGGGAGGAGCAGATACGCAGTATTTT
few,-,TRBJ2-5,TRBV6-2/TRBV6-3,CASSPPQGNEQYF,TGTGCCAGCAGCCCACCTCAGGGAAATGAGCAGTACTTC
many,-,TRBJ2-1,TRBV4-2,CASSQEGQGVNEQFF,TGTGCCAGCAGCCAAGAGGGTCAGGGTGTCAATGAGCAGTTCTTC
few,-,TRBJ1-2,TRBV30,CAWRVLRSKGGYTF,TGTGCCTGGAGGGTGCTTCGGAGCAAAGGAGGCTACACCTTC
many,TRBD2,TRBJ2-5,TRBV28,CASSFSGGETQYF,TGTGCCAGCAGTTTTAGCGGGGGGGAGACCCAGTACTTC
few,-,TRBJ1-1,TRBV20-1,CSANRGVQQNTEAFF,TGCAGTGCTAACCGGGGAGTTCAACAGAACACTGAAGCTTTCTTT
many,-,TRBJ2-1,TRBV29-1,CSVPPGASYNEQFF,TGCAGCGTCCCCCCGGGGGCCTCCTACAATGAGCAGTTCTTC
few,TRBD2,TRBJ2-3,TRBV20-1,CSADQMSGGGQYF,TGCAGTGCCGATCAGATGAGCGGGGGGGGGCAGTATTTT
-,-,TRBJ2-7,TRBV9,CASSVGPGSSEQYF,TGTGCCAGCAGCGTAGGTCCAGGGTCAAGCGAGCAGTACTTC
many,TRBD2,TRBJ2-1,TRBV20-1,CSASTAGDQGEQFF,TGCAGTGCCAGCACAGCGGGGGACCAGGGTGAGCAGTTCTTC
many,-,TRBJ1-5,TRBV2,CASGGRARDQPQHF,TGTGCCAGCGGCGGCAGGGCCAGGGATCAGCCCCAGCATTTT
-,-,TRBJ2-2,TRBV19,CASSMEGARVTGELFF,TGTGCCAGTAGTATGGAGGGGGCTAGAGTCACCGGGGAGCTGTTTTTT
many,TRBD2,TRBJ2-5,TRBV7-6,CASSLGPSGGQQETQYF,TGTGCCAGCAGCTTAGGGCCTAGCGGGGGCCAACAAGAGACCCAGTACTTC
many,-,TRBJ1-1,TRBV7-3,CASSLGYSNTEAFF,TGTGCCAGCAGCTTAGGGTACTCTAACACTGAAGCTTTCTTT
many,-,TRBJ2-5,TRBV7-7,CASSLGPGETQYF,TGTGCCAGCAGCTTAGGTCCGGGGGAGACCCAGTACTTC
many,-,TRBJ2-7,TRBV12-3/TRBV12-4,CASSSWTASYEQYF,TGTGCCAGCAGCTCGTGGACAGCTTCCTACGAGCAGTACTTC
-,-,TRBJ1-6,TRBV4-1,CASSQDGTEGRSPLHF,TGCGCCAGCAGCCAAGATGGTACAGAAGGCCGTTCGCCCCTCCACTTT
many,-,TRBJ1-2,TRBV25-1,CASSEYGQGRYTF,TGTGCCAGCAGTGAATATGGCCAGGGACGCTACACCTTC
few,TRBD1,TRBJ1-1,TRBV27,CASRFSGTGNEAFF,TGTGCCAGCAGATTCTCCGGGACAGGGAATGAAGCTTTCTTT
-,-,TRBJ1-5,TRBV19,CASGVRENQPQHF,TGTGCCAGTGGTGTCCGGGAGAATCAGCCCCAGCATTTT
few,-,TRBJ2-5,TRBV18,CASSRGERGETQYF,TGTGCCAGCTCACGCGGGGAGAGGGGAGAGACCCAGTACTTC
many,-,TRBJ2-7,TRBV20-1,CSAKGRAVYEQYF,TGCAGTGCTAAGGGCAGGGCAGTATACGAGCAGTACTTC
many,-,TRBJ1-2,TRBV27,CASSPNRVWGYTF,TGTGCCAGCAGTCCAAACAGGGTGTGGGGCTACACCTTC
-,-,TRBJ2-5,TRBV28,CASSFRGLGGETQYF,TGTGCCAGCAGTTTTAGGGGGCTGGGGGGTGAGACCCAGTACTTC
-,-,TRBJ1-5,TRBV3-1,CASSQDLGSNQPQHF,TGTGCCAGCAGCCAAGATTTAGGTAGCAATCAGCCCCAGCATTTT
few,-,TRBJ2-5,TRBV21-1,CASSTLGNSYQGTQYF,TGTGCCAGCAGCACCCTGGGGAACAGTTACCAAGGGACCCAGTACTTC
many,-,TRBJ2-7,TRBV12-3/TRBV12-4,CASSPRGRPGNEQYF,TGTGCCAGCAGCCCCCGGGGCCGCCCCGGGAACGAGCAGTACTTC
many,-,TRBJ1-2,TRBV6-6,CASSRDTYYGYTF,TGTGCCAGCAGCCGGGACACTTATTATGGCTACACCTTC
few,-,TRBJ1-5,TRBV6-5,CASSPRRGIYQPQHF,TGTGCCAGCAGTCCTCGTCGCGGGATATATCAGCCCCAGCATTTT
-,-,TRBJ2-7,TRBV2,CASSGGGPGTGAYEQYF,TGTGCCAGCAGCGGGGGCGGGCCTGGGACTGGGGCCTACGAGCAGTACTTC
many,-,TRBJ1-5,TRBV6-1,CASSGWSNQPQHF,TGTGCCAGCAGTGGGTGGAGCAATCAGCCCCAGCATTTT
many,-,TRBJ1-6,TRBV6-5,CASRKTVTAYNSPLHF,TGTGCCAGCAGAAAGACCGTGACAGCCTATAATTCACCCCTCCACTTT
-,TRBD1,TRBJ1-4,TRBV4-2,CASSRSGTGNEKLFF,TGTGCCAGCAGCCGCTCCGGGACAGGGAATGAAAAACTGTTTTTT
-,-,TRBJ1-1,TRBV11-2,CASSAAGPGNTEAFF,TGTGCCAGCAGCGCGGCGGGCCCGGGGAACACTGAAGCTTTCTTT
-,-,TRBJ2-7,TRBV19,CASSNTGATYEQYF,TGTGCCAGTAGTAATACAGGTGCTACCTACGAGCAGTACTTC
few,-,TRBJ2-2,TRBV5-1,CASSLAVSGLGELFF,TGCGCCAGCAGCTTGGCGGTCTCAGGGCTCGGGGAGCTGTTTTTT